This T cell receptor beta chain stems from a study of shared clonotypes between healthy human individuals. About the study: Ranging from 18 to 49 in age, donors were two women and three men.

The protocol was immunoSEQ multiplex PCR, while the TCRdb copy is restricted to in-frame clones and leaves out a portion. The data hold more than 1.2 million clones, with approximately 98.5% observed a single time. CDR3 length equals 17 residues. This receptor was identified in a man aged 25-45 years in good health. Sequenced sample: naive CD4+ T cells sorted from blood. Subset denoted: CD45RA+ positively selected. The chain employs TRBV21-1 and TRBJ1-1. TRBV21-1 has pseudogene status. CDR3 amino acids: CASKARIESNLNTEAFF. CDR3 bases: TGTGCCAGCAAGGCCCGAATCGAGAGTAATCTGAACACTGAAGCTTTCTTT.